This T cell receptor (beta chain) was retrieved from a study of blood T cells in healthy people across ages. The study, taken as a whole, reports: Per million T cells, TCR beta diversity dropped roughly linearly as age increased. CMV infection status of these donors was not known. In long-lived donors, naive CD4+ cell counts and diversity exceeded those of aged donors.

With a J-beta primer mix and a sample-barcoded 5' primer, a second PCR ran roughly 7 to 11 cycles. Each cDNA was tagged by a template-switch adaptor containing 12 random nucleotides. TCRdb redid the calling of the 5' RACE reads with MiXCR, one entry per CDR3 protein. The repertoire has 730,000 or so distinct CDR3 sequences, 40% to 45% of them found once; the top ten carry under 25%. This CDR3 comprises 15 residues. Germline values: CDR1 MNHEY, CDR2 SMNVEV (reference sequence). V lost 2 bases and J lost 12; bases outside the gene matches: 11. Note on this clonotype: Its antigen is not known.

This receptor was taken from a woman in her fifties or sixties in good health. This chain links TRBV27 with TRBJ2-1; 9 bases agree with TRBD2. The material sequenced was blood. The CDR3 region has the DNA TGTGCCAGCAGTTTACTGCGGGGGGGCCGGGTCGGGCAGTTCTTC. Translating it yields CASSLLRGGRVGQFF.